Listed below are T cell receptor beta chains from one sample, sequenced in a study of cytotoxic CD8 clonotypes in ibrutinib-treated CLL. Repertoires were generated with immunoSEQ multiplex PCR, while TCRdb's copy carries only in-frame clones and drops some. Of over 100,000 clones listed, 80% to 90% are singletons. This material consisted of PBMCs, taken after 24 months of ibrutinib treatment. These receptors all come from a human donor with chronic lymphocytic leukemia. Each CDR3 is given without its conserved first and last residue. The D gene is left open where the match is weak.

>NA|TRBV4-1
ASSPPLGTVSTEAF
>TRBD2|TRBV7-3
ASSRSGSRTDTQY
>TRBD1|TRBV19
ASSIGTGAGLGTEAF
>NA|TRBV27
ASSFRTEQY
>TRBD1|TRBV29-1
SVGTGWAGELF
>TRBD1|TRBV5-1
ASSWGQTSDTQY
>TRBD2|TRBV27
ASSLLVRPRTSGSGSYNEQF
>NA|TRBV4-1
ASSQDPQGPGNTIY
>NA|TRBV28
ASGSAGNYGYT
>TRBD1|TRBV11-2
ASSSADRGFTKNIQY
>NA|TRBV30
AWSSGRYNEQF
>NA|TRBV21-1
ASSKIRTEVWFGAF
>NA|TRBV19
ASSIIQPGYGYT